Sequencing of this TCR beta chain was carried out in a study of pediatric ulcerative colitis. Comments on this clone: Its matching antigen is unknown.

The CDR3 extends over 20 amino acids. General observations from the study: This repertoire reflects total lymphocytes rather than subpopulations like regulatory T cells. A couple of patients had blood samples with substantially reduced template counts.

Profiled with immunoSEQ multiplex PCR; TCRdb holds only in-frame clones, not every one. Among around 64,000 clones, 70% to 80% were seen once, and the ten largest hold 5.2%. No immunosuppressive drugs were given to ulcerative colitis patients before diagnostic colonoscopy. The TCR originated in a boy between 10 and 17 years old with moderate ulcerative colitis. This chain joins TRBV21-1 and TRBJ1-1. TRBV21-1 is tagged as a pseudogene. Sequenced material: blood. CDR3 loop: CASSKGEITARAFFSTEAFF. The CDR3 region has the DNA TGTGCCAGCAGCAAAGGGGAGATCACCGCCAGGGCTTTTTTTAGCACTGAAGCTTTCTTT.